The clone carrying this TCR beta chain occurred many times. Unique molecular identifiers tagged individual cDNA molecules. TCRdb called the 5' RACE reads again in MiXCR, with one record for every CDR3 protein. The sample consists of roughly 56,000 distinct CDR3 sequences, about 10% of them appearing once. These data come from a study of early T cells in non-severe SARS-CoV-2 infection. Turning to the study itself: It was bulk RNA from unsorted whole blood that was sequenced, and the chains were unpaired.

Germline CDR1 and CDR2: DFQATT and SNEGSKA (reference sequence). The CDR3 contains 17 residues. Trimming cost V 1 base and J 0 bases, with 16 bases left between them. The chain combines TRBV20-1 with TRBJ2-4; tentative D call: TRBD2 (5 bases). Source material: whole blood. This TCR was recovered from an adult who was a healthcare worker with PCR-confirmed SARS-CoV-2 infection or an uninfected control (not recorded which). Written as DNA, the CDR3 is TGCAGTGCTAGAGTGGAGACTATGACCTTAGCCAAAAACATTCAGTACTTC. Protein sequence: CSARVETMTLAKNIQYF.